This T cell receptor beta chain derives from a study of T cell responses to AZD1222 COVID-19 vaccine. Study results and limitations: Donors were mostly white British, more females; clonal diversity possibly underestimated.

Profiling relied on immunoSEQ multiplex PCR, and the TCRdb table lists in-frame clones only, not all of them. This table has around 180,000 clones, approximately 90% appearing once. To note about this clone: The antigen is not known.

CDR3 length: 15 residues. Germline CDR1 MNHEY, CDR2 SVGAGI. Losses at the gene ends were 6 bases for V and 5 bases for J; bases not matched to a gene: 11. This TCR derives from an adult in good health. This chain connects TRBV6-5 to TRBJ1-1; TRBD1 aligns across 8 bases. The sample consisted of peripheral blood, taken on day 0 of AZD1222 vaccination. The CDR3 DNA sequence: TGTGCCAGCAGCTACGGGGGAACAGGGGGTACTGAAGCTTTCTTT. Translation gives CASSYGGTGGTEAFF.